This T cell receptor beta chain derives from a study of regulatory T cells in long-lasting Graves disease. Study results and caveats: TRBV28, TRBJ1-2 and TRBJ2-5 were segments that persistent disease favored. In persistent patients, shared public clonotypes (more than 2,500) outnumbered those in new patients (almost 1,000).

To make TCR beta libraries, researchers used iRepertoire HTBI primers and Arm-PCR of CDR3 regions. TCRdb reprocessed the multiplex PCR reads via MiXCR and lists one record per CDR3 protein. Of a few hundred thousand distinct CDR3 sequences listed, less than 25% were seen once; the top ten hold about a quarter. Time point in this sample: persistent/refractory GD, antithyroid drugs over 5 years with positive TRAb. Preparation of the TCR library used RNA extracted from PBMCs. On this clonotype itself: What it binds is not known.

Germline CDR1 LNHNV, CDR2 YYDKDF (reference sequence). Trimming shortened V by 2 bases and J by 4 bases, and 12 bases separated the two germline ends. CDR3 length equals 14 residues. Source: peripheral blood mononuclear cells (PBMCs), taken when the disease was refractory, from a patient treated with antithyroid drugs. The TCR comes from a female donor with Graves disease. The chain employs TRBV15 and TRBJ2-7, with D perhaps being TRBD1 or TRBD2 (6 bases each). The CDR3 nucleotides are TGTGCCACCAGCAGACCGGGGGCTGATTACGAGCAGTACTTC. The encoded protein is CATSRPGADYEQYF. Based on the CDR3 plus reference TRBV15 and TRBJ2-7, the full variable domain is DAMVIQNPRYQVTQFGKPVTLSCSQTLNHNVMYWYQQKSSQAPKLLFHYYDKDFNNEADTPDNFQSRRPNTSFCFLDIRSPGLGDTAMYLCATSRPGADYEQYFGPGTRLTVT.